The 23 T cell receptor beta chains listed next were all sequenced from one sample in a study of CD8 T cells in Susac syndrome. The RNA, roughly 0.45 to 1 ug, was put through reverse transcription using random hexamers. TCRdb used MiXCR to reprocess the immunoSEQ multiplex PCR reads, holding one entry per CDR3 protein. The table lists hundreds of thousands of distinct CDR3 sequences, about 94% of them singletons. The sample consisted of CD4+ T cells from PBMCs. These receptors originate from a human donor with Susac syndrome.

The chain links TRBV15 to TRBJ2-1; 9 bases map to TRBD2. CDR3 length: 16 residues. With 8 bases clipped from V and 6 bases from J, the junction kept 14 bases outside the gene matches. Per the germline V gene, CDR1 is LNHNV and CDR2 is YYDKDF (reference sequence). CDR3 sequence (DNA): TGTGCCACCGCCGAGGAGCTAGGACTAGCGACCAATGAGCAGTTCTTC. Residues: CATAEELGLATNEQFF.

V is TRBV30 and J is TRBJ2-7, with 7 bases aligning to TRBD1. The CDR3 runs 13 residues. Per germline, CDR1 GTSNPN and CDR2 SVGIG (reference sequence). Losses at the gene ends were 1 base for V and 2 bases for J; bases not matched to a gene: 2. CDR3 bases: TGTGCCTGGAGTGGGGACAGTCCCTACGAGCAGTACTTC. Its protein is CAWSGDSPYEQYF.

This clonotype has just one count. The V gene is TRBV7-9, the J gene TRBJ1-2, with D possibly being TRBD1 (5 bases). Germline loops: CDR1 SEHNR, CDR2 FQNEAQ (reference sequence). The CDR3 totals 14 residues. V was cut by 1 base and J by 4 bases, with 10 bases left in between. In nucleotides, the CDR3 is TGTGCCAGCAGCTTAGGAGACAGTCTCTATGGCTACACCTTC. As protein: CASSLGDSLYGYTF.

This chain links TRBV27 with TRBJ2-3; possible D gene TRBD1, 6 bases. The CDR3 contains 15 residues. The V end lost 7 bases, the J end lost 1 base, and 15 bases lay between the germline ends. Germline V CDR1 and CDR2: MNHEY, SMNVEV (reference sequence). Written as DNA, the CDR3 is TGTGCCAGCACCGCCAGGGGTACCCGCACAGATACGCAGTATTTT. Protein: CASTARGTRTDTQYF.

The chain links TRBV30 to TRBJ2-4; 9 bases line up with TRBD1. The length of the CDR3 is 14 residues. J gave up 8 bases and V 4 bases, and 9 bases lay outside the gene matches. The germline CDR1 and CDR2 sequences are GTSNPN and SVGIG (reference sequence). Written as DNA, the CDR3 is TGTGCCTGGAATCGAAACAGGGGGCAGGACATTCAGTACTTC. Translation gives CAWNRNRGQDIQYF.

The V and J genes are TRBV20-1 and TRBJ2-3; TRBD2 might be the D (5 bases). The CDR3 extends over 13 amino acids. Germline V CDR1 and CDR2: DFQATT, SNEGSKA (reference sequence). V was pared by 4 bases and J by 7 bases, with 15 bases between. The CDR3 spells CSATMGVAYTQYF. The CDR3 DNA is TGCAGTGCTACCATGGGAGTTGCTTATACGCAGTATTTT.

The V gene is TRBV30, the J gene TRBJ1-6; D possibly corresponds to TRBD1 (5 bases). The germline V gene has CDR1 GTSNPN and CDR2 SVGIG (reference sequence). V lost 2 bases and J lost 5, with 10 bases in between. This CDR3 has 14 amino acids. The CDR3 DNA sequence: TGTGCCTGGAGTCCGGGACGGAATAATTCACCCCTCCACTTT. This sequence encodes CAWSPGRNNSPLHF.

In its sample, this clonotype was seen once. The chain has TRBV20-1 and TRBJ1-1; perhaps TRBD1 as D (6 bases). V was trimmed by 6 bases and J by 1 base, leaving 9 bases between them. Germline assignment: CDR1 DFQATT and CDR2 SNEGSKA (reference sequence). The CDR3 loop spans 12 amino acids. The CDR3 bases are TGCAGTGCGCTACAGGGGAACACTGAAGCTTTCTTT. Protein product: CSALQGNTEAFF.

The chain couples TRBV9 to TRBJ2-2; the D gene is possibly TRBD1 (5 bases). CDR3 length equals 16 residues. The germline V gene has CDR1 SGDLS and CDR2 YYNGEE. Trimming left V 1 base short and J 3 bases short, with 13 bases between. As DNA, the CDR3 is TGTGCCAGCAGCGTACAGGGCGCGCGCGACACCGGGGAGCTGTTTTTT. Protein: CASSVQGARDTGELFF.

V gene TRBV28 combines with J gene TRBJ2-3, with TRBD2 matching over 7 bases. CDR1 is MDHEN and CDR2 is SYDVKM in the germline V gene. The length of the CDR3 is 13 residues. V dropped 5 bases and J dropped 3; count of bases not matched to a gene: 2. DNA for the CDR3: TGTGCCAGCAGTATGGGGGGGACAGATACGCAGTATTTT. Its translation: CASSMGGTDTQYF. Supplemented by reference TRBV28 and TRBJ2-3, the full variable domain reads DVKVTQSSRYLVKRTGEKVFLECVQDMDHENMFWYRQDPGLGLRLIYFSYDVKMKEKGDIPEGYSVSREKKERFSLILESASTNQTSMYLCASSMGGTDTQYFGPGTRLTVL.

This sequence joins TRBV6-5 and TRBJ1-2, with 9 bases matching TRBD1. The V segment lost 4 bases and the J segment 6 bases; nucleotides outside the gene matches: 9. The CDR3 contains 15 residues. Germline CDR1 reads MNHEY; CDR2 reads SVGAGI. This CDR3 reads CASSSAWTGENGYTF. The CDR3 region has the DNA TGTGCCAGCAGTTCCGCTTGGACAGGGGAGAATGGCTACACCTTC.

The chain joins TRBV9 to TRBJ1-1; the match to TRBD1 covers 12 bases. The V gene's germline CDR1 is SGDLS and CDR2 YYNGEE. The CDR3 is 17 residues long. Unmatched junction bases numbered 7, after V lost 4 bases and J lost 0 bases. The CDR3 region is CASSPGTGGVLNTEAFF. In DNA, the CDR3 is TGTGCCAGCAGCCCTGGGACAGGGGGCGTCCTGAACACTGAAGCTTTCTTT.

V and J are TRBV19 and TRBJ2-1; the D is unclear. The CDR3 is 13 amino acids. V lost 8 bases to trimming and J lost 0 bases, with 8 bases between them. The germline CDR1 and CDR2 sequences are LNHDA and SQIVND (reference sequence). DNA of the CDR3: TGTGCCAGTGGCGGCCCCTCCTACAATGAGCAGTTCTTC. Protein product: CASGGPSYNEQFF.

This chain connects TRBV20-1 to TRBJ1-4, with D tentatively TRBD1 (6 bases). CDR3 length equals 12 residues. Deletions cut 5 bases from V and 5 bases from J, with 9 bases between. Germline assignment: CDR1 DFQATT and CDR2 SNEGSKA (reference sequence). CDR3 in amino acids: CSAGGQNEKLFF. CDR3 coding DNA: TGCAGTGCTGGGGGGCAGAATGAAAAACTGTTTTTT.

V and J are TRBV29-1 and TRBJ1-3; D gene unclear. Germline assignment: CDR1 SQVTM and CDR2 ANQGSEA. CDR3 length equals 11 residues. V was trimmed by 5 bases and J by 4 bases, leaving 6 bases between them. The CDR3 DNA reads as TGCAGCGTTTGGGTCGGAAACACCATATATTTT. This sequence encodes CSVWVGNTIYF.

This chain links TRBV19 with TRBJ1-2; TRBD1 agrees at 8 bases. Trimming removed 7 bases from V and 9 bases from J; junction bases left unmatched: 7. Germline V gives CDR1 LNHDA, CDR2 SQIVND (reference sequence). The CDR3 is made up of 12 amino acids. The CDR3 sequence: CASTVAGGRYTF. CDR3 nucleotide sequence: TGTGCCAGTACGGTAGCAGGGGGCCGCTACACCTTC.

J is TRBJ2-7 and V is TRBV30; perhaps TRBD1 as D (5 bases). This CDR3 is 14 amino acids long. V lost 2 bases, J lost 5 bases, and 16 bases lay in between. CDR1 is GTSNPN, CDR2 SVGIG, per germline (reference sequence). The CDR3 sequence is CAWSSLAGPDEQYF. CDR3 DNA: TGTGCCTGGAGTAGCCTTGCAGGGCCCGACGAGCAGTACTTC.

The CDR3 reads CSAVGGPYSGNTIYF. CDR3 nucleotides: TGCAGTGCCGTGGGAGGACCGTACTCTGGAAACACCATATATTTT. The chain couples TRBV20-1 to TRBJ1-3, with D unresolved. This CDR3 region has 15 residues. Germline CDR1 is DFQATT and CDR2 is SNEGSKA (reference sequence). V was clipped by 6 bases and J by 0 bases, with 15 bases between them.

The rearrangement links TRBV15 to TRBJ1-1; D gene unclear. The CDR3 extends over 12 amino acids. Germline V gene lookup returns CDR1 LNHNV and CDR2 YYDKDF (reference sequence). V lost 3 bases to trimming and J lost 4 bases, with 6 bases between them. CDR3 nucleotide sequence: TGTGCCACCAGCAGCGACACCACTGAAGCTTTCTTT. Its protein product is CATSSDTTEAFF.

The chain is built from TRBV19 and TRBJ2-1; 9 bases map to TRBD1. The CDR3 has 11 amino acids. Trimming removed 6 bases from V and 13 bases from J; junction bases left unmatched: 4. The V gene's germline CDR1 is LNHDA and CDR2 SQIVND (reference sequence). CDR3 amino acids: CASRDRGQQFF. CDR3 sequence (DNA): TGTGCCAGTAGGGACAGGGGACAACAGTTCTTC.

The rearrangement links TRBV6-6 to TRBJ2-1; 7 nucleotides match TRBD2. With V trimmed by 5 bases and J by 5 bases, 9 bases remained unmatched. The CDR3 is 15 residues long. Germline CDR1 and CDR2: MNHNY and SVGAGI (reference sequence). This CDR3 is CASSPGSGENNEQFF. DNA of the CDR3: TGTGCCAGCAGTCCAGGGAGCGGGGAGAACAATGAGCAGTTCTTC.

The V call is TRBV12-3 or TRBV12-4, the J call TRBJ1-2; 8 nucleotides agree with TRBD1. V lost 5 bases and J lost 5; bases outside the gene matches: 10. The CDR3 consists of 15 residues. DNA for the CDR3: TGTGCCAGCAGTCAGGCCCCCCGGACAGGGTATGGCTACACCTTC. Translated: CASSQAPRTGYGYTF.

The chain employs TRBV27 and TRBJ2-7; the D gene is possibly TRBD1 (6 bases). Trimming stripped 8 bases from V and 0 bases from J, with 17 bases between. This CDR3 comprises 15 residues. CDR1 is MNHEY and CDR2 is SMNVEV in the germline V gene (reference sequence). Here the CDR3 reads CASRALTGTSYEQYF. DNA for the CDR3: TGTGCCAGCCGGGCGCTAACAGGGACCTCCTACGAGCAGTACTTC.